Included here is one T cell receptor beta chain sequence, with context. V lost 3 bases, J lost 4 bases, and 9 bases lay in between. The CDR3 sequence is 12 residues long. From germline, CDR1 is SQVTM and CDR2 ANQGSEA. The data stem from a study of T cell repertoires in cytomegalovirus infection. MiXCR was run by TCRdb on the reads, yielding one entry per CDR3 protein. The sample contains 200,000 to 300,000 distinct CDR3 sequences, around 12% of which appear only once. This TCR was sampled from a human donor in good health (CMV status not recorded). Some clones in this sample may be carry-over from other donors' samples. Sequenced material: PBMCs. The gene calls are TRBV29-1 and TRBJ1-1, with D uncertain. The CDR3 here is CSVDEAATEAFF. The CDR3 nucleotides read TGCAGCGTTGACGAGGCCGCCACTGAAGCTTTCTTT.